This T cell receptor (beta chain) derives from a study of cytomegalovirus exposure and HLA in healthy donors. Donors had nominal health at sampling but likely had unrecorded immune exposures. Regarding the study as a whole: It was reported that TCR beta sequences correctly inferred the HLA-A and HLA-B alleles for most subjects.

The PCR ran on 60 Vbeta and 13 Jbeta primers. Data came from immunoSEQ multiplex PCR; TCRdb stores just in-frame clones and leaves some out. The sample yields 160,000 or so clones, 70% to 80% seen once. In the case of this clone: Antigen unknown.

V gave up 4 bases and J gave up 5 bases; unmatched junction bases: 10. Germline lookup yields CDR1 SEHNR and CDR2 FQNEAQ (reference sequence). The CDR3 has 16 amino acids. The origin of this receptor is a man aged 40-49 years in good health and CMV-seronegative. Sequences were obtained from PBMCs. The V gene is TRBV7-9, the J gene TRBJ2-3; 9 bases are shared with TRBD2. The CDR3: CASSYKEAGGRDTQYF. The CDR3, as DNA: TGTGCCAGCAGCTACAAGGAAGCGGGGGGCAGAGATACGCAGTATTTT.